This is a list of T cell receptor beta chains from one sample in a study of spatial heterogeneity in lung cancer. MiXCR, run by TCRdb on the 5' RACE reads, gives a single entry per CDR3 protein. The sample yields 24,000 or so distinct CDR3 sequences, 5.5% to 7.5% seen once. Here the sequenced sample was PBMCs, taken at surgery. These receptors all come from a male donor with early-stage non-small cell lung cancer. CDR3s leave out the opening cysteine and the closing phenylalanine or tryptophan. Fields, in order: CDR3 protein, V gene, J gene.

CDR3: ASSPTGTGLGNTIY
V: TRBV5-4
J: TRBJ1-3

CDR3: ASSQTLNTEAF
V: TRBV14
J: TRBJ1-1

CDR3: ATSEWTQETQY
V: TRBV19
J: TRBJ2-5

CDR3: ASSYGLEYEQY
V: TRBV7-9
J: TRBJ2-7

CDR3: ASSAEEGVGSYT
V: TRBV5-1
J: TRBJ1-2

CDR3: ASNDVSGNEQF
V: TRBV5-1
J: TRBJ2-1

CDR3: ASSQEVDSSSTDTQY
V: TRBV3-1
J: TRBJ2-3

CDR3: ASSVTGGYGYT
V: TRBV2
J: TRBJ1-2

CDR3: SAREASGFTDTQY
V: TRBV20-1
J: TRBJ2-3

CDR3: SASSGTTTDTQY
V: TRBV20-1
J: TRBJ2-3